This TCR beta chain came from a study of response to subunit inactivated influenza vaccine (dated by TCRdb to the late 2010s). Regarding the complete study: To follow how T cells responded to a trivalent subunit inactivated influenza vaccine, the researchers relied on deep quantitative profiling of the T cell receptor repertoire. Results the study describes overall, beyond this receptor: According to the authors, only a limited number of new T cells may be recruited by each seasonal influenza vaccination.

Library creation used RT-PCR. The reads were generated on an Illumina HiSeq 2500. The public sequencing data were trimmed at Q25 with fastp and processed into clonotypes with MiXCR by TCRdb, which kept only in-frame beta chains. Merged by CDR3 protein, the rows form single entries marked with the most common genes and DNA. The table for this sample lists 170,000 or so distinct CDR3 sequences; about 10% of them were counted only once. About 40% of the sample is taken by the ten largest. The CDR3 runs 14 amino acids, cysteine and phenylalanine included. This entry keeps only the CDR3 DNA: 42 bases, framed from base 1. The germline V gene supplies CDR1 SGDLS and CDR2 YYNGEE. Deletion took 4 bases off V and 5 bases off J, with a span of 14 bases between the germline ends. Worth noting for this clonotype: It lacks a known antigen. No much larger clone is present one base from it, and per-base qualities are unavailable.

The sample was CD8+ T cells sorted from PBMCs, taken around 2 years after vaccination. Recombination linked TRBV9 to TRBJ2-3; the D call is possibly TRBD1 or TRBD2, each sharing 5 bases. This sequence originates from a man between 45 and 75 years old who received an inactivated influenza vaccine. Donor details come from another sample of the same person, matched by shared clones. Here the CDR3 is given as CASSQNWGLDTQYF. The DNA sequence is TGTGCCAGCAGCCAAAATTGGGGGTTAGATACGCAGTATTTT. Where the CDR3 stops, the reference TRBV9 and TRBJ2-3 genes take over; the full variable domain is DSGVTQTPKHLITATGQRVTLRCSPRSGDLSVYWYQQSLDQGLQFLIQYYNGEERAKGNILERFSAQQFPDLHSELNLSSLELGDSALYFCASSQNWGLDTQYFGPGTRLTVL.